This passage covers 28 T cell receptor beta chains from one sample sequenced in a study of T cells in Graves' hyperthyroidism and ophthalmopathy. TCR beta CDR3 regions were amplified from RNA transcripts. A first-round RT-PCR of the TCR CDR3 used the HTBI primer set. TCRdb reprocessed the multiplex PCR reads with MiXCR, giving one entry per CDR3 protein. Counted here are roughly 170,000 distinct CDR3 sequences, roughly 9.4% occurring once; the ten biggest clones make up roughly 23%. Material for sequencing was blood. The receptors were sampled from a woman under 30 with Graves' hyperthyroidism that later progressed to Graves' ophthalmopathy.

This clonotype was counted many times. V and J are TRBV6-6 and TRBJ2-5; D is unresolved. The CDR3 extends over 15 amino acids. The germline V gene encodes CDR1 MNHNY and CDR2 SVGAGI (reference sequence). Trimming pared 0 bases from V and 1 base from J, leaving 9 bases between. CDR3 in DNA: TGTGCCAGCAGTTACTCAGGCCTTCTCCAAGAGACCCAGTACTTC. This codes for CASSYSGLLQETQYF.

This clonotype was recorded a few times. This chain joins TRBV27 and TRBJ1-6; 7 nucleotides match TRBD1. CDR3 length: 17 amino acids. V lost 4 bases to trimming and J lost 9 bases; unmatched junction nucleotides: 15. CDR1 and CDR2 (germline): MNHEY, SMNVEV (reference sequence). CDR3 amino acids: CASSSYPPGQLFSPLHF. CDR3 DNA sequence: TGTGCCAGCAGTTCGTATCCTCCGGGACAGCTTTTTTCACCCCTCCACTTT.

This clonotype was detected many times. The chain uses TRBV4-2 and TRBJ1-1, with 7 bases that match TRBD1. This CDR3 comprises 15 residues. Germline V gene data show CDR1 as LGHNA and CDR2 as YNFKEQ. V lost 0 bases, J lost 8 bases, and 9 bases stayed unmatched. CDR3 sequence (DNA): TGTGCCAGCAGCCAAGAGCTGGGACAGAGCTTCGAAGCTTTCTTT. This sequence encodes CASSQELGQSFEAFF.

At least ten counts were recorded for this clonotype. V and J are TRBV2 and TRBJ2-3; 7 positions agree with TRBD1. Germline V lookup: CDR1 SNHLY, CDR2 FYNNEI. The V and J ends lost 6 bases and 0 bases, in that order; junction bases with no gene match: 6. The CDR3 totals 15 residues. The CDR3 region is CASRTGQESTDTQYF. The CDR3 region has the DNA TGTGCCAGCAGAACAGGACAGGAAAGCACAGATACGCAGTATTTT.

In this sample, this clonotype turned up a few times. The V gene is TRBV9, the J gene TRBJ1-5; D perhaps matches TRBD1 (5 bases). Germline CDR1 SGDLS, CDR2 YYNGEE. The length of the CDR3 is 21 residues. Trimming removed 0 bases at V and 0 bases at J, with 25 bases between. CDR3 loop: CASSVATRGRPDYNSNQPQHF. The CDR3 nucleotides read TGTGCCAGCAGCGTAGCTACCCGGGGCAGGCCAGATTATAATAGCAATCAGCCCCAGCATTTT.

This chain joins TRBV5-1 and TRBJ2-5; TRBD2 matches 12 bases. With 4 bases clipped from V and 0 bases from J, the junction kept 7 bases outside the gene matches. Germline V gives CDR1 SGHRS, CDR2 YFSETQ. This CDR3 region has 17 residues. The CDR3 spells CASSGLAGGRYQETQYF. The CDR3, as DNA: TGCGCCAGCAGCGGGCTAGCGGGAGGGAGGTACCAAGAGACCCAGTACTTC. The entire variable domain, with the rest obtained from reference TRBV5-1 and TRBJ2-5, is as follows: KAGVTQTPRYLIKTRGQQVTLSCSPISGHRSVSWYQQTPGQGLQFLFEYFSETQRNKGNFPGRFSGRQFSNSRSEMNVSTLELGDSALYLCASSGLAGGRYQETQYFGPGTRLLVL.

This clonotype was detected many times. The CDR3, as DNA: TGTGCCAGCAGACGGACAGGGAACACTGAAGCTTTCTTT. It yields the protein CASRRTGNTEAFF. The chain employs TRBV14 and TRBJ1-1, with 7 positions matching TRBD1. Germline CDR1 and CDR2: SGHDN and FVKESK. J was trimmed by 1 base and V by 6 bases; bases with no gene match: 2. The CDR3 has 13 residues.

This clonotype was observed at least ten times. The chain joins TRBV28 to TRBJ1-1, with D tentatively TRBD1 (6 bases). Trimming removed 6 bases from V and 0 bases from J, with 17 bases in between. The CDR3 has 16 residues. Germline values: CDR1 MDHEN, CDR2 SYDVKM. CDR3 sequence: CASSPPGGPMNTEAFF. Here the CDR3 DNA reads TGTGCCAGCAGCCCCCCGGGGGGCCCGATGAACACTGAAGCTTTCTTT.

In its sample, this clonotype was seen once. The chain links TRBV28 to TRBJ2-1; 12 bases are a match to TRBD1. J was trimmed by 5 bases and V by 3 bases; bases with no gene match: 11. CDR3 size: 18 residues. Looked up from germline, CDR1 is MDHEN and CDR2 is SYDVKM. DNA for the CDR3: TGTGCCAGCAGTTTCACCTCCCCCGGGACAGGGGGCCACAATGAGCAGTTCTTC. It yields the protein CASSFTSPGTGGHNEQFF.

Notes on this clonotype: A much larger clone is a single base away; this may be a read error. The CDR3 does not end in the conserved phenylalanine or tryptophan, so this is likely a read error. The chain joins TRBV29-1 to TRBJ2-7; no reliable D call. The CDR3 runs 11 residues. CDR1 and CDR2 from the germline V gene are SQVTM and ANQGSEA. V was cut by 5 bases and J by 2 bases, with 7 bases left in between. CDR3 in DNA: TGCAGCGTTAGGGTGGCCTACGAGCAGTACCTC. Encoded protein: CSVRVAYEQYL.

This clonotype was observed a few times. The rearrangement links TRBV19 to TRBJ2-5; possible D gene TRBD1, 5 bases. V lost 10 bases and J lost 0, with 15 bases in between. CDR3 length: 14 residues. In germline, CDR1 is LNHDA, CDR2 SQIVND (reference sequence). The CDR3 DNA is TGTGCCACTAAAGAACAGGTTTACCAAGAGACCCAGTACTTC. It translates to CATKEQVYQETQYF.

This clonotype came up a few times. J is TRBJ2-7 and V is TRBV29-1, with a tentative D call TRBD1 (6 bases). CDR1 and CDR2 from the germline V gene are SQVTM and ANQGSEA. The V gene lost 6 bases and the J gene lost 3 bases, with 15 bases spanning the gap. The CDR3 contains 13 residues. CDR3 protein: CSVRTVSSYEQYF. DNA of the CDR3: TGCAGCGTCAGGACAGTGTCAAGCTACGAGCAGTACTTC.

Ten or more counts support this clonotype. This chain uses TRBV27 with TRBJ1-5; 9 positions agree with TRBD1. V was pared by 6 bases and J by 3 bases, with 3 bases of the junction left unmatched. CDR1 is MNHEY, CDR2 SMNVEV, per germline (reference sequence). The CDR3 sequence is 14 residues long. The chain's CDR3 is CASSRDRVNQPQHF. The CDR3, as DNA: TGTGCCAGCAGCCGGGACAGGGTCAATCAGCCCCAGCATTTT.

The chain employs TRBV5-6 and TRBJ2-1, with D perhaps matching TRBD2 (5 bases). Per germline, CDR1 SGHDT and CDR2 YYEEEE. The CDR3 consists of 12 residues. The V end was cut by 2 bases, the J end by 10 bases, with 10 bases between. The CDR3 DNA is TGTGCCAGCAGCTTTGTTAGGGAGGAGCAGTTCTTC. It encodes CASSFVREEQFF. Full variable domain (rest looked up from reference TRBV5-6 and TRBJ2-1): DAGVTQSPTHLIKTRGQQVTLRCSPKSGHDTVSWYQQALGQGPQFIFQYYEEEERQRGNFPDRFSGHQFPNYSSELNVNALLLGDSALYLCASSFVREEQFFGPGTRLTVL.

The CDR3, as DNA: TGTGCCACCAGTGCACGCAATCACTTCGGGGAGCTGTTTTTT. Protein product: CATSARNHFGELFF. The chain employs TRBV24-1 and TRBJ2-2, with D uncertain. Per the germline V gene, CDR1 is KGHDR and CDR2 is SFDVKD. V was clipped by 5 bases and J by 7 bases, with 13 bases between them. The CDR3 sequence is 14 residues long.

In DNA form, the CDR3 reads TGTGCCAGCAGCTTCATTGACAGGGAAAACACTGAAGCTTTCTTT. Protein sequence: CASSFIDRENTEAFF. The genes are TRBV13 and TRBJ1-1; the match to TRBD1 covers 7 bases. This CDR3 region has 15 residues. Trimming removed 3 bases from V and 2 bases from J; junction bases left unmatched: 6. Per the germline V gene, CDR1 is PRHDT and CDR2 is FYEKMQ (reference sequence).

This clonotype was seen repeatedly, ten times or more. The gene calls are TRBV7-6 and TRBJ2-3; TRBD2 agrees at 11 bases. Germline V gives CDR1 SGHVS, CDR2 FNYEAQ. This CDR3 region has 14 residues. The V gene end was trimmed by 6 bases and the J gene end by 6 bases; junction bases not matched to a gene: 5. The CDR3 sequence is CASSVAGGPDTQYF. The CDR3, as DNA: TGTGCCAGCAGTGTAGCGGGGGGGCCTGATACGCAGTATTTT.

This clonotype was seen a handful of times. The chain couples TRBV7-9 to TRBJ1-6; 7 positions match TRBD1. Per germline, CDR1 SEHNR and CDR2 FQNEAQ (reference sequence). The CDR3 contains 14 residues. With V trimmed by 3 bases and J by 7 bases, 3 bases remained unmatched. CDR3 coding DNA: TGTGCCAGCAGCTTCGGACAGGAGAATTCACCCCTCCACTTT. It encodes CASSFGQENSPLHF.

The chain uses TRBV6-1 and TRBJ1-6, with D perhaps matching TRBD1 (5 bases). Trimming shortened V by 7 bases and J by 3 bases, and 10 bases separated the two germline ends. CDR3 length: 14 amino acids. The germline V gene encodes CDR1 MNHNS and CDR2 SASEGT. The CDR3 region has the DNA TGTGCCAGCACGGGGCTTATCTATAATTCACCCCTCCACTTT. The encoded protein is CASTGLIYNSPLHF.

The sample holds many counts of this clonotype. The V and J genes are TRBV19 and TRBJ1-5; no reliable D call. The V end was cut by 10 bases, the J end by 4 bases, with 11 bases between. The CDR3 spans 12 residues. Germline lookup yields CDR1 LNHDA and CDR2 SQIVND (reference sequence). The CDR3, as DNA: TGTGCCACCAGGCCCGGGAATCAGCCCCAGCATTTT. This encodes CATRPGNQPQHF.

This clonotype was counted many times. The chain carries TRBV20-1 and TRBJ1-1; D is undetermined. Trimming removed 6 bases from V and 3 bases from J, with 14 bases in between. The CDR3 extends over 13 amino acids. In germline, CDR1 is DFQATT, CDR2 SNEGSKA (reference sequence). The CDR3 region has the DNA TGCAGTGCCCAGGAGAGTATAGACACTGAAGCTTTCTTT. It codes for CSAQESIDTEAFF.

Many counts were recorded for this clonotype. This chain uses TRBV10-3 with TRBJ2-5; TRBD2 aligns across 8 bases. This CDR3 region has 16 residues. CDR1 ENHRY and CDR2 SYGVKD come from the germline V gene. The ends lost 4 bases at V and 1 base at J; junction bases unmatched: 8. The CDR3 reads CAISATSGGVQETQYF. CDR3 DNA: TGTGCCATCAGTGCAACTAGCGGCGGGGTCCAAGAGACCCAGTACTTC.

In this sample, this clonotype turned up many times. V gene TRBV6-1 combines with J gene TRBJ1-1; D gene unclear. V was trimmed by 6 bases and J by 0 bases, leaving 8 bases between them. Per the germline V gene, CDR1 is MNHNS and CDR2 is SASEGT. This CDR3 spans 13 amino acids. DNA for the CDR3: TGTGCCAGCAGACTGGGTCTGAACACTGAAGCTTTCTTT. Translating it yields CASRLGLNTEAFF.

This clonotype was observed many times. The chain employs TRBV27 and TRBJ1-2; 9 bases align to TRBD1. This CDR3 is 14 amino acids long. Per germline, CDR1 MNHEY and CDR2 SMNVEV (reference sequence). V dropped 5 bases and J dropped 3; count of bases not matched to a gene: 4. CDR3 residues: CASSPGTGYYGYTF. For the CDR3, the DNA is TGTGCCAGCAGTCCCGGGACAGGGTACTATGGCTACACCTTC.

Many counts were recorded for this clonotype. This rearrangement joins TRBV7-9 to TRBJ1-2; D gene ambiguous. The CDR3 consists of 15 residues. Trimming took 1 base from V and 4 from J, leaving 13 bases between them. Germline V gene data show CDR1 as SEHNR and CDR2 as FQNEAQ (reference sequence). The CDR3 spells CASSLGGFDAYGYTF. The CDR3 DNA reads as TGTGCCAGCAGCTTAGGAGGCTTTGATGCCTATGGCTACACCTTC. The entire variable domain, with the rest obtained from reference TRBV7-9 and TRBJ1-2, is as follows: DTGVSQNPRHKITKRGQNVTFRCDPISEHNRLYWYRQTLGQGPEFLTYFQNEAQLEKSRLLSDRFSAERPKGSFSTLEIQRTEQGDSAMYLCASSLGGFDAYGYTFGSGTRLTVV.

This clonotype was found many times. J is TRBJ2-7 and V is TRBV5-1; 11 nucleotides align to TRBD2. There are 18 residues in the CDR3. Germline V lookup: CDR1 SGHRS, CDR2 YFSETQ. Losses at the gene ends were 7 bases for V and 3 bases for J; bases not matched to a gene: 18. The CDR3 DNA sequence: TGCGCCAGCCAAGTAGCGGGAGGGCCTTATCTGTCAGGCTACGAGCAGTACTTC. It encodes CASQVAGGPYLSGYEQYF.

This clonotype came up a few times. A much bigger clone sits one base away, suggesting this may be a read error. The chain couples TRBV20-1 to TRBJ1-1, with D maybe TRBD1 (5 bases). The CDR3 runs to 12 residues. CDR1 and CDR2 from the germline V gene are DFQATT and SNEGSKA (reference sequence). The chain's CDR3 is CSARQTDTEASF. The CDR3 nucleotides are TGCAGTGCTCGACAGACGGACACTGAAGCTTCCTTT.

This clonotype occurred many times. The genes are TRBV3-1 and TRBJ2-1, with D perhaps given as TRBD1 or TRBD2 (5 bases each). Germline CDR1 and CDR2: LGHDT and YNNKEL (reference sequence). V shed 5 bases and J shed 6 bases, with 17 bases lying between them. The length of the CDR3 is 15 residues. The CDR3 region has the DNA TGTGCCAGCAGCGCACGACACGGGGACGGCAATGAGCAGTTCTTC. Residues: CASSARHGDGNEQFF.